The text below deals with one TCR beta chain. Its antigen is unidentified. As for the donors, each was a healthy bone marrow donor. The CDR3 totals 15 residues. Germline values: CDR1 SNHLY, CDR2 FYNNEI. V gave up 5 bases and J gave up 5 bases; unmatched junction bases: 5. This specimen comes from a study of cytomegalovirus exposure and HLA in healthy donors. Broader study findings: A later analysis linked a missense DCLRE1C variant to TCR beta V- and J-gene trimming. Presence/absence analyses assumed roughly uniform sequencing depth across donors, which may not hold.

Primers included in the PCR were 60 Vbeta and 13 Jbeta primers. In the original workflow: A follow-up analysis tallied some 80 million unique TCR beta chains, roughly 9.9 million shared. Produced via immunoSEQ multiplex PCR; TCRdb's table is partial and in-frame only. V and J calls and clone size follow that table, whereas D and trimming were derived from the DNA. The table includes about 200,000 clones, roughly four fifths detected once. The sequenced sample was PBMCs. The clonotype was recovered from a boy aged 2 to 10 in good health and CMV-seronegative. This rearrangement joins TRBV2 to TRBJ1-6; 8 nucleotides match TRBD1. CDR3 amino acids: CASSWQGAHNSPLHF. The CDR3 DNA follows: TGTGCCAGCAGTTGGCAGGGGGCTCATAATTCACCCCTCCACTTT.